A single T cell receptor (beta chain) is shown here with its context. Its antigen is still unknown. The data belong to a study of cytomegalovirus exposure and HLA in healthy donors. Primers included in the PCR were 60 Vbeta and 13 Jbeta primers. Sequenced by immunoSEQ multiplex PCR; TCRdb stores in-frame clones only, minus some. The listing records about 75,000 clones. Germline-derived CDR1 and CDR2 are MDHEN and SYDVKM. This CDR3 comprises 14 residues. Study results and caveats: For most TCR beta V segments, an earlier analysis put the productive rate at about 87% or about 30% of the time. Later on, a genetic analysis was performed. It linked a missense variant in DCLRE1C with V- and J-gene trimming of TCR beta.

This chain joins TRBV28 and TRBJ2-5; D unclear. The J call may be mistaken, given a closer DNA end match to TRBJ2-7. The sequence derives from a man aged 18 to 35 in good health and CMV-seropositive. Sequencing used PBMCs. The CDR3 is CASSFGGRAYEQYF. Here the CDR3 DNA reads TGTGCCAGCAGTTTTGGCGGCAGAGCCTACGAGCAGTACTTC.